What follows are 22 T cell receptor beta chains derived from one specimen sequenced in a study of response to subunit inactivated influenza vaccine. One entry per CDR3 protein results from TCRdb running MiXCR on the RT-PCR reads. The sample holds roughly 650,000 distinct CDR3 sequences, around a sixth seen once. The sequencing used PBMCs from blood, collected roughly 12 days after vaccination. The receptors stem from a man aged 50 or older who received an inactivated influenza vaccine.

Only a few counts were recorded for this clonotype. The chain joins TRBV7-2 to TRBJ1-1, with D unresolved. The germline V gene encodes CDR1 SGHTA and CDR2 FQGNSA. This CDR3 has 13 residues. Trimming shortened V by 4 bases and J by 5 bases, and 11 bases separated the two germline ends. CDR3 in amino acids: CASSSLLGTEAFF. The CDR3 nucleotides read TGTGCCAGCAGCTCGCTGCTGGGGACTGAAGCTTTCTTT.

This clonotype was found many times. The gene calls are TRBV7-2 and TRBJ1-1; D is perhaps TRBD1 (6 bases). Germline CDR1 SGHTA, CDR2 FQGNSA. This CDR3 is 17 amino acids long. The V gene lost 0 bases and the J gene lost 4 bases, with 18 bases spanning the gap. This CDR3 is CASSLAPQTGPGTEAFF. The CDR3 DNA sequence: TGTGCCAGCAGCTTAGCGCCTCAAACAGGGCCGGGCACTGAAGCTTTCTTT.

The V gene is TRBV6-5, the J gene TRBJ2-7; D call uncertain. Trimming pared 4 bases from V and 4 bases from J, leaving 11 bases between. The CDR3 is 13 residues long. The germline gives CDR1 MNHEY, CDR2 SVGAGI. The CDR3 DNA reads as TGTGCCAGCAGTTTTTCCCCGAAGTACGAGCAGTACTTC. Encoded protein: CASSFSPKYEQYF.

The chain uses TRBV5-1 and TRBJ2-5, with a possible D match to TRBD2 (6 bases). The V and J ends lost 0 bases and 0 bases respectively, with 12 bases between them. Germline V CDR1 and CDR2: SGHRS, YFSETQ. The CDR3 runs 16 residues. CDR3 sequence: CASSLGGTPDQETQYF. DNA for the CDR3: TGCGCCAGCAGCTTGGGCGGGACTCCTGACCAAGAGACCCAGTACTTC. Based on the CDR3 plus reference TRBV5-1 and TRBJ2-5, the full variable domain is KAGVTQTPRYLIKTRGQQVTLSCSPISGHRSVSWYQQTPGQGLQFLFEYFSETQRNKGNFPGRFSGRQFSNSRSEMNVSTLELGDSALYLCASSLGGTPDQETQYFGPGTRLLVL.

Many counts were recorded for this clonotype. CDR3 DNA sequence: TGTGCCAGCAGCTCACCGACAGGTTCCCGGGAGCTGTTTTTT. Amino acids: CASSSPTGSRELFF. The chain joins TRBV7-2 to TRBJ2-2, with D perhaps matching TRBD1 (6 bases). V lost 4 bases to trimming and J lost 9 bases, with 15 bases between them. CDR3 length: 14 amino acids. The germline V gene has CDR1 SGHTA and CDR2 FQGNSA.

This CDR3 reads CSANSVGPNEQYF. Written as DNA, the CDR3 is TGCAGTGCTAACAGTGTAGGGCCAAACGAGCAGTACTTC. The chain carries TRBV20-1 and TRBJ2-7; D is unclear. V gave up 4 bases and J gave up 5 bases, with 15 bases separating them. Looked up from germline, CDR1 is DFQATT and CDR2 is SNEGSKA (reference sequence). The CDR3 loop spans 13 amino acids.

This clonotype was observed a few times. The CDR3 sequence is CASSYLGGFYEAFF. DNA of the CDR3: TGTGCCAGCAGTTACTTAGGCGGATTCTATGAAGCTTTCTTT. The chain couples TRBV6-5 to TRBJ1-1; D uncertain. This CDR3 is built from 14 residues. V dropped 1 base and J dropped 7 bases, with 13 bases sitting between them. Germline V gene data show CDR1 as MNHEY and CDR2 as SVGAGI.

The chain links TRBV5-1 to TRBJ2-7; the D gene is possibly TRBD2 (6 bases). The CDR3 sequence is 15 residues long. V lost 3 bases to trimming and J lost 6 bases, with 19 bases between them. The germline CDR1 and CDR2 sequences are SGHRS and YFSETQ. The CDR3 loop reads CASSSDGGIGSEQYF. In DNA form, the CDR3 reads TGCGCCAGCAGCTCGGACGGGGGTATTGGGAGCGAGCAGTACTTC.

The chain combines TRBV20-1 with TRBJ2-7; 7 bases line up with TRBD2. The J segment lost 4 bases and the V segment lost 2 bases, leaving 11 bases of the junction unmatched. The germline CDR1 and CDR2 sequences are DFQATT and SNEGSKA (reference sequence). This CDR3 has 15 amino acids. The CDR3 loop is CSARPSQAGRYEQYF. For the CDR3, the DNA is TGCAGTGCTAGACCCTCCCAAGCGGGAAGGTACGAGCAGTACTTC.

The rearrangement joins TRBV24-1 to TRBJ2-3; 8 bases match TRBD2. This CDR3 spans 20 amino acids. Per the germline V gene, CDR1 is KGHDR and CDR2 is SFDVKD. The V segment lost 3 bases and the J segment 0 bases; nucleotides outside the gene matches: 16. CDR3 nucleotide sequence: TGTGCCACCAGTGATAGTTCTTGGTCGGGTAGCGGGATTAGCACAGATACGCAGTATTTT. This translates into CATSDSSWSGSGISTDTQYF.

V and J are TRBV7-9 and TRBJ2-1; TRBD2 matches 12 bases. The CDR3 contains 16 residues. Germline trimming cut 5 bases from V and 4 bases from J; bases unmatched to any gene: 6. CDR1 and CDR2 from the germline V gene are SEHNR and FQNEAQ (reference sequence). CDR3 residues: CASSLRTSGVYNEQFF. The CDR3, as DNA: TGTGCCAGCAGCCTACGGACTAGCGGGGTGTACAATGAGCAGTTCTTC. The full variable domain, rest sourced from reference TRBV7-9 and TRBJ2-1, is DTGVSQNPRHKITKRGQNVTFRCDPISEHNRLYWYRQTLGQGPEFLTYFQNEAQLEKSRLLSDRFSAERPKGSFSTLEIQRTEQGDSAMYLCASSLRTSGVYNEQFFGPGTRLTVL.

CDR3 coding DNA: TGTGCCATCAGTGAGCCAACAGTGAACACTGAAGCTTTCTTT. Encoded protein: CAISEPTVNTEAFF. This chain joins TRBV10-3 and TRBJ1-1; D gene ambiguous. Trimming left V 2 bases short and J 0 bases short, with 7 bases between. Per germline, CDR1 ENHRY and CDR2 SYGVKD. The CDR3 extends over 14 amino acids.

This clonotype turned up a few times. The chain has TRBV5-1 and TRBJ2-5; 7 bases fit TRBD1. The V segment lost 3 bases and the J segment 3 bases; nucleotides outside the gene matches: 8. The CDR3 extends over 15 amino acids. Germline V gene lookup returns CDR1 SGHRS and CDR2 YFSETQ. The CDR3 region has the DNA TGCGCCAGCAGCTCCCAGGGACAGCGTAAAGAGACCCAGTACTTC. Translation: CASSSQGQRKETQYF.

The chain carries TRBV12-3 or TRBV12-4 and TRBJ2-1; 7 nucleotides align to TRBD2. Losses at the gene ends were 7 bases for V and 9 bases for J; bases not matched to a gene: 12. This CDR3 region has 14 residues. CDR3 sequence: CASTPEAGVGEQFF. Here the CDR3 DNA reads TGTGCCAGCACCCCGGAGGCGGGGGTGGGTGAGCAGTTCTTC.

CDR3 nucleotide sequence: TGTGCCAGCAGTGGAGCGGGGGGCAATGAGCAGTTCTTC. Translation: CASSGAGGNEQFF. The chain combines TRBV6-4 with TRBJ2-1, with TRBD2 matching 9 bases. V was clipped by 4 bases and J by 6 bases; unmatched bases: 1. Germline loops: CDR1 MRHNA, CDR2 SNTAGT. This CDR3 region has 13 residues.

This rearrangement joins TRBV11-2 to TRBJ2-2, with D perhaps given as TRBD1 or TRBD2 (6 bases each). V was pared by 2 bases and J by 4 bases, with 11 bases between. This CDR3 is 15 amino acids long. The germline V gene has CDR1 SGHAT and CDR2 FQNNGV. The CDR3 sequence: CASSLIEGGTGELFF. The CDR3 DNA sequence: TGTGCCAGCAGCTTAATCGAGGGGGGCACCGGGGAGCTGTTTTTT.

The sample holds a few counts of this clonotype. The rearrangement uses TRBV6-5 and TRBJ2-3, with D perhaps matching TRBD1 (6 bases). V was trimmed by 0 bases and J by 3 bases, leaving 10 bases between them. Germline loops: CDR1 MNHEY, CDR2 SVGAGI. This CDR3 region has 15 residues. The DNA of the CDR3 is TGTGCCAGCAGTTACTCGGGCAGGGGAACAGATACGCAGTATTTT. Translation: CASSYSGRGTDTQYF.

The chain links TRBV6-5 to TRBJ2-7, with 9 bases aligning to TRBD1. The germline gives CDR1 MNHEY, CDR2 SVGAGI. The CDR3 length is 16 residues. V was pared by 4 bases and J by 1 base, with 8 bases of the junction left unmatched. CDR3 nucleotides: TGTGCCAGCAGTTGGCGGACAGGGGAGCCTTCCTACGAGCAGTACTTC. Protein sequence: CASSWRTGEPSYEQYF.

The rearrangement joins TRBV7-2 to TRBJ2-7; D is unclear. With 2 bases removed from V and 3 bases from J, the gap between germline ends came to 11 bases. The CDR3 loop spans 14 amino acids. The germline CDR1 and CDR2 sequences are SGHTA and FQGNSA. The CDR3 protein is CASSLYQNGYEQYF. The CDR3 region has the DNA TGTGCCAGCAGCTTATACCAGAACGGCTACGAGCAGTACTTC.

This clonotype came up a few times. The CDR3 reads CASSHQDRPENEQFF. The CDR3 DNA sequence: TGTGCCAGCAGCCACCAGGACAGGCCGGAGAATGAGCAGTTCTTC. This chain connects TRBV7-6 to TRBJ2-1, with 7 bases fitting TRBD1. Germline trimming cut 5 bases from V and 7 bases from J; bases unmatched to any gene: 11. Germline V lookup: CDR1 SGHVS, CDR2 FNYEAQ. CDR3 length equals 15 residues.

As concerns this clonotype: An end of the junction differs from the germline gene, which may be a read error. The chain has TRBV7-7 and TRBJ2-5; 8 bases map to TRBD2. Germline loops: CDR1 SSHAT, CDR2 FNYEAQ (reference sequence). CDR3 length equals 19 residues. The DNA of the CDR3 is TGTGCTAGCAGCTTAATCCCTGCGGGGGGACAACCAAACCAAGAGACCCAGTACTTC. It codes for CASSLIPAGGQPNQETQYF. Together with reference TRBV7-7 and TRBJ2-5, the CDR3 gives the full variable domain: GAGVSQSPRYKVTKRGQDVTLRCDPISSHATLYWYQQALGQGPEFLTYFNYEAQPDKSGLPSDRFSAERPEGSISTLTIQRTEQRDSAMYRCASSLIPAGGQPNQETQYFGPGTRLLVL.

Only a few counts were recorded for this clonotype. This chain links TRBV20-1 with TRBJ2-5; 9 bases are shared with TRBD2. CDR3 length: 15 residues. Germline trimming cut 3 bases from V and 2 bases from J; bases unmatched to any gene: 7. From germline, CDR1 is DFQATT and CDR2 SNEGSKA (reference sequence). The CDR3 here is CSASGAGGKQETQYF. The CDR3 coding sequence is TGCAGTGCTAGTGGGGCGGGGGGGAAACAAGAGACCCAGTACTTC.